The 8 T cell receptor beta chains reported below all come from one sample, sequenced in a study of CD8 T cells in ankylosing spondylitis. Via MiXCR, TCRdb re-called the 5' RACE reads, giving one row per CDR3 protein. The sample lists approximately 290,000 distinct CDR3 sequences; around 20% were seen once. The source material was blood, either unsorted or a sorted T cell fraction (not recorded which). The receptors shown here come from a female donor with ankylosing spondylitis or in good health (not recorded which).

The sample holds a few counts of this clonotype. V gene TRBV4-3 combines with J gene TRBJ2-3, with D possibly TRBD1 on 6 matching bases. CDR3 length equals 15 residues. V was trimmed by 0 bases and J by 4 bases, leaving 11 bases between them. In germline, CDR1 is LGHNA, CDR2 YSLEER. The CDR3 protein is CASSQDHGTSDTQYF. The CDR3 DNA is TGCGCCAGCAGCCAAGATCACGGGACATCAGATACGCAGTATTTT.

The V call is TRBV20-1, the J call TRBJ2-5; D is ambiguous. Germline CDR1 and CDR2: DFQATT and SNEGSKA (reference sequence). The CDR3 spans 11 residues. The V and J ends lost 6 bases and 3 bases respectively, with 8 bases between them. Here the CDR3 reads CSATQEETQYF. CDR3 nucleotides: TGCAGTGCCACTCAGGAAGAGACCCAGTACTTC.

The CDR3 DNA follows: TGTGCCACGGAGACTAGCGGGACGGTATATACGCAGTATTTT. Amino acids: CATETSGTVYTQYF. The chain employs TRBV7-2 and TRBJ2-3, with 11 positions matching TRBD2. The CDR3 is made up of 14 amino acids. V shed 10 bases, J shed 7 bases, and the junction held 10 bases outside the gene matches. Germline CDR1 and CDR2: SGHTA and FQGNSA.

This sequence joins TRBV5-1 and TRBJ2-2; 14 nucleotides align to TRBD2. CDR1 SGHRS and CDR2 YFSETQ come from the germline V gene. CDR3 length: 16 amino acids. V lost 2 bases, J lost 5 bases, and 2 bases stayed unmatched. CDR3 sequence: CASSFRTSGRTGELFF. The DNA of the CDR3 is TGCGCCAGCAGCTTTAGGACTAGCGGGAGGACCGGGGAGCTGTTTTTT.

V is TRBV30 and J is TRBJ2-3; 11 bases are a match to TRBD2. V was pared by 7 bases and J by 4 bases, with 4 bases of the junction left unmatched. The CDR3 totals 13 residues. Germline V lookup: CDR1 GTSNPN, CDR2 SVGIG (reference sequence). In DNA form, the CDR3 reads TGTGCCTCCGTAGCGGGAGGGTCAGATACGCAGTATTTT. The encoded protein is CASVAGGSDTQYF.

The V call is TRBV2, the J call TRBJ2-3, with D perhaps matching TRBD1 or TRBD2 (6 bases each). CDR3 size: 11 residues. The V and J ends lost 7 bases and 10 bases respectively, with 12 bases between them. Germline-derived CDR1 and CDR2 are SNHLY and FYNNEI. The CDR3 loop is CASTGGLSQYF. In nucleotides, the CDR3 is TGTGCCAGCACTGGGGGGCTTTCGCAGTATTTT.

In its sample, this clonotype was seen a few times. The chain joins TRBV12-3 or TRBV12-4 to TRBJ2-3; D is uncertain. This CDR3 is 14 amino acids long. V was clipped by 3 bases and J by 4 bases, with 11 bases between them. CDR3 coding DNA: TGTGCCAGCAGTTTGTCCGGTGGGTCAGATACGCAGTATTTT. This gives the protein CASSLSGGSDTQYF.

This chain joins TRBV20-1 and TRBJ2-5; TRBD2 aligns across 9 bases. Trimming cost V 7 bases and J 0 bases; bases outside gene matches: 6. The CDR3 runs to 14 residues. The germline gives CDR1 DFQATT, CDR2 SNEGSKA (reference sequence). The CDR3 bases are TGCAGTGTTCAGGGCGGGAGGGACCAAGAGACCCAGTACTTC. It is translated as CSVQGGRDQETQYF.